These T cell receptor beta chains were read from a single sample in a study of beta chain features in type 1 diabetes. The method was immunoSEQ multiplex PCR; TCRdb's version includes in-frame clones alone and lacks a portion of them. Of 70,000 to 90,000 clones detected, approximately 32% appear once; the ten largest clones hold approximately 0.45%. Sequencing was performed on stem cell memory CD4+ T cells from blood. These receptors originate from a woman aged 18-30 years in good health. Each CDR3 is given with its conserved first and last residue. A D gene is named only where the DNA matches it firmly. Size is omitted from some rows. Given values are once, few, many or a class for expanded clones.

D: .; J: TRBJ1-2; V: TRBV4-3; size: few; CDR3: CASSLTGPVNYGYTF; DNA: TGCGCCAGCAGCCTCACAGGTCCGGTGAACTATGGCTACACCTTC
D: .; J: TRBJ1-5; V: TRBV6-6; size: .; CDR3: CASSYRTVNQPQHF; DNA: TGTGCCAGCAGTTACCGGACTGTTAATCAGCCCCAGCATTTT
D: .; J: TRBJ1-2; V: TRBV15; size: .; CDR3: CATSRAFTDYGYTF; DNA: TGTGCCACCAGCAGGGCTTTTACAGACTATGGCTACACCTTC
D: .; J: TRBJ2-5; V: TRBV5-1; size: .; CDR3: CASSLGGQTQETQYF; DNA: TGCGCCAGCAGCTTGGGAGGACAGACCCAAGAGACCCAGTACTTC
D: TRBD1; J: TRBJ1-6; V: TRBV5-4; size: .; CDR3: CASSFDRGTYNSPLHF; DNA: TGTGCCAGCAGCTTTGACAGGGGAACCTATAATTCACCCCTCCACTTT
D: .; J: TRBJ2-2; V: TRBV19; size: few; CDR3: CASSIPRGTNTGELFF; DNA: TGTGCCAGTAGTATTCCCCGCGGAACGAACACCGGGGAGCTGTTTTTT
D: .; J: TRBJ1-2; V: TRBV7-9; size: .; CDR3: CASSLDSGRGYTF; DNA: TGTGCCAGCAGCCTGGACTCGGGGAGAGGCTACACCTTC
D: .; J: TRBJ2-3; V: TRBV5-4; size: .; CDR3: CASSSKRVTDTQYF; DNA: TGTGCCAGCAGCTCTAAGCGGGTCACAGATACGCAGTATTTT
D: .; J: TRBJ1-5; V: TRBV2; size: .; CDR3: CASSVGAVQPQHF; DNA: TGTGCCAGCAGTGTTGGAGCAGTTCAGCCCCAGCATTTT
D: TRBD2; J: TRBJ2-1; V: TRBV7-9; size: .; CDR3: CASSLMREGQEQFF; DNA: TGTGCCAGCAGCTTAATGCGGGAGGGCCAGGAGCAGTTCTTC
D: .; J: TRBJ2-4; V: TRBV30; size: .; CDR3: CAWSSGQNGAKNIQYF; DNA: TGTGCCTGGAGTTCCGGACAGAATGGCGCCAAAAACATTCAGTACTTC
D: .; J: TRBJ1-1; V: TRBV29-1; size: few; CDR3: CSVERQVNTEAFF; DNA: TGCAGCGTTGAGAGACAGGTGAACACTGAAGCTTTCTTT
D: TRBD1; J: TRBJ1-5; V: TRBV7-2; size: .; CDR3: CASTPNAGGGQPQHF; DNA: TGTGCCAGCACCCCTAACGCAGGGGGTGGGCAGCCCCAGCATTTT
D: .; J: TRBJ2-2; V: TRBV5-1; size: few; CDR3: CASSSRDSGGELFF; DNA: TGCGCCAGCAGCTCCCGGGACTCCGGCGGGGAGCTGTTTTTT
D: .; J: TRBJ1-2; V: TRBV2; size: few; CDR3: CASSEDGAGGYTF; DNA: TGTGCCAGCAGTGAAGACGGGGCGGGAGGCTACACCTTC
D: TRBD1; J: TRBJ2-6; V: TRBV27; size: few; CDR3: CASSPGTGGVGANVLTF; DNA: TGTGCCAGCAGTCCGGGGACAGGGGGCGTTGGGGCCAACGTCCTGACTTTC
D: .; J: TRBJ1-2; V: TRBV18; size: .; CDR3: CASSPPTKAYGYTF; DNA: TGTGCCAGCTCACCGCCTACGAAAGCCTATGGCTACACCTTC
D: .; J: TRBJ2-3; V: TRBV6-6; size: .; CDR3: CASSSPGLSTDTQYF; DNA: TGTGCCAGCAGCTCACCGGGACTTAGCACAGATACGCAGTATTTT
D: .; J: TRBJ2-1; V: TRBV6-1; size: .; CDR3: CASSVLRVGNEQFF; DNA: TGTGCCAGCAGTGTACTCAGGGTCGGCAATGAGCAGTTCTTC
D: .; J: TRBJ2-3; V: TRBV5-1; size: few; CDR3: CASSPGLTSTDTQYF; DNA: TGCGCCAGCAGCCCGGGACTGACTAGCACAGATACGCAGTATTTT
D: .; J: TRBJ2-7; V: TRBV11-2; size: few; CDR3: CASSPTAVLYEQYF; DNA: TGTGCCAGCAGCCCGACTGCAGTCCTCTACGAGCAGTACTTC
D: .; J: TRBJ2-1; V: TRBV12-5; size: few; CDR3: CASAPGRVYYNEQFF; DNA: TGTGCTAGTGCCCCGGGAAGGGTGTACTACAATGAGCAGTTCTTC
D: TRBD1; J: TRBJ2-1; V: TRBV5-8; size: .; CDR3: CASSSTGGQTYNEQFF; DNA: TGTGCCAGCAGTTCCACAGGGGGCCAAACCTACAATGAGCAGTTCTTC
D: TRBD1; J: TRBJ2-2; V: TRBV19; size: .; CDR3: CASTRTGGNTGELFF; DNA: TGTGCCAGTACTCGGACAGGGGGGAACACCGGGGAGCTGTTTTTT
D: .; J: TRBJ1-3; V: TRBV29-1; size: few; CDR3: CSVSPQGSGNTIYF; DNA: TGCAGCGTTTCCCCTCAGGGGTCTGGAAACACCATATATTTT
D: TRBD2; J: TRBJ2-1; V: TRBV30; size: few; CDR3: CAGTSGARREQFF; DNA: TGTGCCGGGACTAGCGGGGCCCGGAGGGAGCAGTTCTTC
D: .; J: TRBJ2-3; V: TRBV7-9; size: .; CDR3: CASSLATGTADTQYF; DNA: TGTGCCAGCAGCTTAGCCACCGGGACTGCAGATACGCAGTATTTT
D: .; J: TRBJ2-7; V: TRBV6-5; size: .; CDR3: CASSYGLASVQYF; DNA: TGTGCCAGCAGTTACGGGCTAGCTAGTGTGCAGTACTTC
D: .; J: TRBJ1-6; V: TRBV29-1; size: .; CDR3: CSVDRSGSYNSPLHF; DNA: TGCAGCGTTGATCGGTCAGGCTCCTATAATTCACCCCTCCACTTT
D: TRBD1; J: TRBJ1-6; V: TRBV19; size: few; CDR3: CASTGTGYNSPLHF; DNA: TGTGCCAGTACCGGGACAGGCTATAATTCACCCCTCCACTTT
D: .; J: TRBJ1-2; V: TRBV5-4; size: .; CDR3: CASSLAGESYGYTF; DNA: TGTGCCAGCAGCTTGGCTGGAGAATCCTATGGCTACACCTTC
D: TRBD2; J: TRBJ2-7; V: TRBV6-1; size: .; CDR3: CASRWETSNMRQYF; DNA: TGTGCCAGCAGGTGGGAGACTAGCAATATGCGGCAGTACTTC
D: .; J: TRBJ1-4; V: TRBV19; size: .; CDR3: CASSIYGENEKLFF; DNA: TGTGCCAGTAGTATCTACGGGGAAAATGAAAAACTGTTTTTT
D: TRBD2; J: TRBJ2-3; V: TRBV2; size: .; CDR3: CASTTSGGTDTQYF; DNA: TGTGCCAGCACGACTAGCGGGGGCACAGATACGCAGTATTTT
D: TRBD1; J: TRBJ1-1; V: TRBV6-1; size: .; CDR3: CASSWDRTRTEAFF; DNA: TGTGCCAGCAGTTGGGACAGAACACGCACTGAAGCTTTCTTT
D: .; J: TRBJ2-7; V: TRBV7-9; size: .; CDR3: CASSPYEGEYEQYF; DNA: TGTGCCAGCAGCCCGTACGAGGGGGAGTACGAGCAGTACTTC
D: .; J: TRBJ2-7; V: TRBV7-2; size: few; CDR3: CASSLGTISEQYF; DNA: TGTGCCAGCAGTTTGGGGACAATTTCCGAGCAGTACTTC
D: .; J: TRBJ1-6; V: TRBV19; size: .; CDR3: CASSPYTGNDNSPLHF; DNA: TGTGCCAGTAGTCCCTATACAGGGAATGATAATTCACCCCTCCACTTT
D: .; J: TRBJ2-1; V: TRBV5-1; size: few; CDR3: CASSFEAREQFF; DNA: TGCGCCAGCAGCTTCGAAGCGCGTGAGCAGTTCTTC
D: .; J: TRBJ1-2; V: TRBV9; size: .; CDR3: CASSVATGSVSYGYTF; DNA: TGTGCCAGCAGCGTAGCTACAGGGTCGGTTTCGTATGGCTACACCTTC
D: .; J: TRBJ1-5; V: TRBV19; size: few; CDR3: CASSRGREGQPQHF; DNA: TGTGCCAGTAGTAGGGGAAGGGAGGGTCAGCCCCAGCATTTT
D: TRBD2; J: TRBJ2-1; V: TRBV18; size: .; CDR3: CASSAGLANEQFF; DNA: TGTGCCAGCTCGGCGGGACTAGCAAATGAGCAGTTCTTC
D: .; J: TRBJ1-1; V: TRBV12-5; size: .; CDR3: CASGFTGNTEAFF; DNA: TGTGCTAGTGGTTTTACAGGGAACACTGAAGCTTTCTTT
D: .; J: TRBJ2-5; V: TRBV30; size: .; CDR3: CAWSRGRAQETQYF; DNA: TGTGCCTGGAGTAGGGGGAGGGCTCAAGAGACCCAGTACTTC
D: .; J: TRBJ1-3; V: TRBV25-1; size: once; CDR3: CTQRRGYSGNTIYF; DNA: TGTACGCAAAGGAGGGGTTACTCTGGAAACACCATATATTTT
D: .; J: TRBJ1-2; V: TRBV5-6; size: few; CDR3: CASSPGGGATYGYTF; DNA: TGTGCCAGCAGCCCCGGAGGAGGGGCGACCTATGGCTACACCTTC
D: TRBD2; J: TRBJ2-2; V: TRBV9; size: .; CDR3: CASSVGREGGTGELFF; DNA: TGTGCCAGCAGCGTTGGTCGGGAGGGGGGCACCGGGGAGCTGTTTTTT
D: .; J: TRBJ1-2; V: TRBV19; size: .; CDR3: CASSAENYGYTF; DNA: TGTGCCAGTAGTGCGGAGAACTATGGCTACACCTTC
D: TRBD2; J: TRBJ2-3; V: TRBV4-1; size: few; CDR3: CASSPRVAGEDTQYF; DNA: TGCGCCAGCAGCCCCCGGGTAGCGGGAGAAGATACGCAGTATTTT
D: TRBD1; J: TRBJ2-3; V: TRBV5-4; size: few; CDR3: CASSMDRVGSGF; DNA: TGTGCCAGCAGCATGGACAGGGTGGGGAGTGGTTTT
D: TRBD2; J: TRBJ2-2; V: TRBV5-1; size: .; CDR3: CASSFNAGGPGGELFF; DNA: TGCGCCAGCAGCTTTAATGCGGGAGGGCCTGGCGGGGAGCTGTTTTTT
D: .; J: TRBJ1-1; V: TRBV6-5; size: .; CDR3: CASSYVGDTEAFF; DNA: TGTGCCAGCAGTTACGTGGGAGACACTGAAGCTTTCTTT
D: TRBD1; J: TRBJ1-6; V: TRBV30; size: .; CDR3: CAWSFGRGSPLHF; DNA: TGTGCCTGGAGTTTCGGCAGGGGGTCACCCCTCCACTTT
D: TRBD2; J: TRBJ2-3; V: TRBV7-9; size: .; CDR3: CASSPSEGGGDTQYF; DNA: TGTGCCAGCAGCCCATCGGAGGGCGGGGGGGATACGCAGTATTTT
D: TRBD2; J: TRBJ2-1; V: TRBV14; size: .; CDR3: CASSRLAGAYNEQFF; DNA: TGTGCCAGCAGTCGACTAGCGGGGGCGTACAATGAGCAGTTCTTC
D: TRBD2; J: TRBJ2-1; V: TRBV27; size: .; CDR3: CASSLRTRMHNEQFF; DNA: TGTGCCAGCAGCCTTCGGACTAGAATGCACAATGAGCAGTTCTTC
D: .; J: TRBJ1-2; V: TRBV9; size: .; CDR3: CASSPSRQGYGYTF; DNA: TGTGCCAGCAGCCCCTCGCGGCAGGGCTATGGCTACACCTTC
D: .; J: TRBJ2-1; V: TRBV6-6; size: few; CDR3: CASSYVGNEQFF; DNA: TGTGCCAGCAGTTACGTCGGTAATGAGCAGTTCTTC